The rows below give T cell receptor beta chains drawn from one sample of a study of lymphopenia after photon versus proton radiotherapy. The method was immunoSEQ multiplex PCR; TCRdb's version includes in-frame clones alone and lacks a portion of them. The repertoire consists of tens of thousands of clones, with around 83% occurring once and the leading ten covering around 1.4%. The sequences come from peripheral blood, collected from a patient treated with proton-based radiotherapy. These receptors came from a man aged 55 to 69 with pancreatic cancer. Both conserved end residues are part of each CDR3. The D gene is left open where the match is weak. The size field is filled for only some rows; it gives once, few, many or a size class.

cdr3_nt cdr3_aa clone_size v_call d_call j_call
TGTGCCAGCAGGGGAGGAGGAGGCATTCAGTACTTC CASRGGGGIQYF NA TRBV6-1 NA TRBJ2-4
TGTGCCAGCAGCCGAACGACTAGCGTCAATGAGCAGTTCTTC CASSRTTSVNEQFF NA TRBV5-6 TRBD2 TRBJ2-1
TGTGCCAGCAGCTTAGGCCTAGCTCAAGAGTGGCTCTACAATGAGCAGTTCTTC CASSLGLAQEWLYNEQFF NA TRBV7-8 NA TRBJ2-1
TGTGCCAGCAGTGCTACAGGGGGTCAGCCCCAGCATTTT CASSATGGQPQHF few TRBV6-1 TRBD1 TRBJ1-5
TGTGCCAGCAGTACATGGGGCGGCTATGGCTACACCTTC CASSTWGGYGYTF NA TRBV27 NA TRBJ1-2
TGTGCCAGTAGTATATCAGGGGTGCGCACCGGGGAGCTGTTTTTT CASSISGVRTGELFF NA TRBV19 NA TRBJ2-2
TGTGCCAGCAGTTTCTTGGCAGGGAATGAAGCTTTCTTT CASSFLAGNEAFF NA TRBV28 NA TRBJ1-1
TGTGCCAGCAGCCAGAACCTCAATCAGCCCCAGCATTTT CASSQNLNQPQHF NA TRBV4-2 NA TRBJ1-5
TGTGCCAGCAGCTTAGAGGCACTAGCGGACGAGCAGTACTTC CASSLEALADEQYF NA TRBV11-3 TRBD2 TRBJ2-7
TGTGCCAGCCGCTTACAGCCCGCGAACACCGGGGAGCTGTTTTTT CASRLQPANTGELFF NA TRBV19 NA TRBJ2-2
TGCAGCGCCAGCCTGACAGCCGGAAACACCATATATTTT CSASLTAGNTIYF NA TRBV29-1 NA TRBJ1-3
TGTGCCAGCAGCGTGAGCGGGAGTTGGGGCAATGAGCAGTTCTTC CASSVSGSWGNEQFF NA TRBV9 TRBD2 TRBJ2-1
TGTGCCAGCGCGAAGACGCCAGGTTTAAGGGAAAAACTGTTTTTT CASAKTPGLREKLFF NA TRBV28 NA TRBJ1-4
TGTGCCAGTAGTCCCCGGGACACCCACTACGAGCAGTACTTC CASSPRDTHYEQYF NA TRBV19 NA TRBJ2-7
TGTGCCAGCAGCTTGGGGGTGACGGCGCGGACTAGCGGGAAAGAGGGGTTCTTC CASSLGVTARTSGKEGFF NA TRBV5-6 TRBD2 TRBJ2-1
TGCGCCAGCAGCCAAGGGGAAGGGCTGGGTCAGCCCCAGCATTTT CASSQGEGLGQPQHF NA TRBV4-3 NA TRBJ1-5
TGTGCCTGGAGTGAGCCATTTCGAATGGTGAACACTGAAGCTTTCTTT CAWSEPFRMVNTEAFF few TRBV30 NA TRBJ1-1
TGTGCCAGCAGCTTTGGACTAGGGGGCGTCGAGCAGTACTTC CASSFGLGGVEQYF NA TRBV13 NA TRBJ2-7
TGTGCCAGCAGCGTAGGACTAGCGGGAGAGTACGAGCAGTACTTC CASSVGLAGEYEQYF NA TRBV9 TRBD2 TRBJ2-7
TGTGCCAGCAGTCCCCACAATGAGCAGTTCTTC CASSPHNEQFF NA TRBV28 NA TRBJ2-1
TGCGCCAGCAGCTTCTACAATGAGCAGTTCTTC CASSFYNEQFF NA TRBV4-1 NA TRBJ2-1
TGTGCCAGCAGCGGCGGAGCGGGATACGAGCAGTACTTC CASSGGAGYEQYF NA TRBV7-8 TRBD2 TRBJ2-7
TGTGCCAGCAGTGGGACAGTCCAAGAGACCCAGTACTTC CASSGTVQETQYF NA TRBV6-5 TRBD1 TRBJ2-5
TGTGCCAGCAGCCCTATACTAGGAGGAACCCAGTACTTC CASSPILGGTQYF NA TRBV5-4 NA TRBJ2-5
TGTGCCAGCAGTTTATTAACTAGCGGGAGCCTTAGTTCCTACAATGAGCAGTTCTTC CASSLLTSGSLSSYNEQFF NA TRBV27 TRBD2 TRBJ2-1
TGTGCCAGCAGTCGACCCCTCTATGGCTACACCTTC CASSRPLYGYTF NA TRBV6-5 NA TRBJ1-2
TGCAGTACCAAATACCAGGGGAACACCTTC CSTKYQGNTF NA TRBV20-1 NA TRBJ1-2
TGTGCCATCAGGGGCGGGGGAGGACTCCAAGAGACCCAGTACTTC CAIRGGGGLQETQYF NA TRBV10-3 TRBD2 TRBJ2-5
TGCGCCAGCAGTGACACTAGCGGGAGCCGGGAGCTGTTTTTT CASSDTSGSRELFF NA TRBV10-1 TRBD2 TRBJ2-2
TGTGCCAGCAGCTTGGTGGACAATGAGCAGTTCTTC CASSLVDNEQFF NA TRBV5-4 NA TRBJ2-1
TGTGCCAGCAGCGTAGGAACAGGGAAAAAAGTGTCAAATGAGCAGTTCTTC CASSVGTGKKVSNEQFF NA TRBV9 NA TRBJ2-1
TGCGCCAGCAGCATAGGGGTAAATACGCAGTATTTT CASSIGVNTQYF NA TRBV5-1 NA TRBJ2-3
TGTGCCTGGAGTACATTACGCTCTGCAGGATCCCCGGGGGACGAGCAGTACTTC CAWSTLRSAGSPGDEQYF NA TRBV30 NA TRBJ2-7
TGTGCCAGCAGCCTCAGAATTTCGCGGGTGCAGTTCTTC CASSLRISRVQFF NA TRBV11-3 NA TRBJ2-1
TGTGCCAGCATTACGACAGGGGCTGGAAACACCATATATTTT CASITTGAGNTIYF NA TRBV28 TRBD1 TRBJ1-3
TGTGCCAGCAGCCATAGCAATGAGCAGTTCTTC CASSHSNEQFF NA TRBV28 NA TRBJ2-1
TGCGCCAGCAGCTTGGTCCAGGGGAACACTGAAGCTTTCTTT CASSLVQGNTEAFF NA TRBV5-1 NA TRBJ1-1
TGTGCCTGGGCGAGGGCTGGCGAGCAGTTCTTC CAWARAGEQFF NA TRBV30 NA TRBJ2-1
TGTGCCAGCGCCCTGTCTCCGCCGAACACTGAAGCTTTCTTT CASALSPPNTEAFF NA TRBV6-6 NA TRBJ1-1
TGTGCCAGCAGCAGGGGAGGCGGGAGAATTTCCTACAATGAGCAGTTCTTC CASSRGGGRISYNEQFF NA TRBV7-2 TRBD2 TRBJ2-1
TGTGCCAGTAGTTCTCTCGGGGGTTCTAGCAATCAGCCCCAGCATTTT CASSSLGGSSNQPQHF NA TRBV19 NA TRBJ1-5
TGCGCCAGCTCTAGGGACAGCACAGATACGCAGTATTTT CASSRDSTDTQYF NA TRBV5-1 NA TRBJ2-3
TGTGCCAGCAGCTTAACCGGGACAGGGGGCCCTGGAAACACCATATATTTT CASSLTGTGGPGNTIYF NA TRBV7-2 TRBD1 TRBJ1-3